A single sample gave rise to the 29 T cell receptor beta chains below, sequenced in a study of T cells in Graves' hyperthyroidism and ophthalmopathy. Authors of the study amplified TCR beta CDR3 regions from RNA transcripts. RT-PCR in the first round (using the HTBI primer set) targeted the TCR CDR3. TCRdb re-called the multiplex PCR reads with MiXCR, one entry per CDR3 protein. Of a few hundred thousand distinct CDR3 sequences listed, about half are singletons. Source material: peripheral blood or thyroid tissue (not recorded which). These receptors came from a woman younger than 35 with Graves' hyperthyroidism.

The sample holds a few counts of this clonotype. The V and J genes are TRBV19 and TRBJ1-5; the match to TRBD1 covers 8 bases. V shed 9 bases, J shed 7 bases, and the junction held 11 bases outside the gene matches. Germline V gene lookup returns CDR1 LNHDA and CDR2 SQIVND (reference sequence). CDR3 length: 14 residues. The DNA for the CDR3 is TGTGCCAGCTCCCCGGACAGGGTCATCCAGCCCCAGCATTTT. Protein product: CASSPDRVIQPQHF.

This clonotype occurred many times. The chain combines TRBV7-9 with TRBJ1-6, with D hard to call. The CDR3 has 12 residues. Between the trimmed V and J ends, which lost 5 bases and 13 bases, there was a span of 12 bases. The germline V gene encodes CDR1 SEHNR and CDR2 FQNEAQ (reference sequence). CDR3 coding DNA: TGTGCCAGCAGCCTGGGGTCCTCTCCCCTCCACTTT. Translated, it gives CASSLGSSPLHF.

The V call is TRBV2, the J call TRBJ2-7, with 11 nucleotides matching TRBD1. V dropped 4 bases and J dropped 2; count of bases not matched to a gene: 4. This CDR3 has 15 amino acids. Looked up from germline, CDR1 is SNHLY and CDR2 is FYNNEI. CDR3 in DNA: TGTGCCAGCAGTGGGGGACAGGGGGGCACCTACGAGCAGTACTTC. Amino acids: CASSGGQGGTYEQYF.

The chain has TRBV10-2 and TRBJ1-4; 10 nucleotides line up with TRBD1. Germline CDR1 WSHSY, CDR2 SAAADI. The CDR3 is 15 residues long. Trimming removed 7 bases from V and 8 bases from J; junction bases left unmatched: 10. CDR3 coding DNA: TGCGCCAGCACCCCCCGGGGACAGGGGAACGAAAAACTGTTTTTT. The encoded protein is CASTPRGQGNEKLFF.

The chain employs TRBV6-1 and TRBJ1-2; 8 bases line up with TRBD1. The CDR3 runs to 14 residues. Germline CDR1 MNHNS, CDR2 SASEGT. The V segment lost 6 bases and the J segment 4 bases; nucleotides outside the gene matches: 7. The CDR3 DNA reads as TGTGCCAGCAGCCACGACAGGGGTCTCTATGGCTACACCTTC. Amino acid sequence: CASSHDRGLYGYTF.

This chain links TRBV20-1 with TRBJ1-3; D unclear. Germline CDR1 and CDR2: DFQATT and SNEGSKA (reference sequence). Trimming took off 6 bases at V and 0 bases at J, with 12 bases between the two ends. This CDR3 has 14 residues. CDR3 sequence (DNA): TGCAGTGCACTACACCCCTACTCTGGAAACACCATATATTTT. Its protein is CSALHPYSGNTIYF.

The gene calls are TRBV20-1 and TRBJ2-7; a weak D match, TRBD2 (6 bases). Trimming left V 3 bases short and J 0 bases short, with 15 bases between. Germline lookup yields CDR1 DFQATT and CDR2 SNEGSKA (reference sequence). This CDR3 region has 15 residues. The chain's CDR3 is CSASLAGLSSYEQYF. The CDR3, as DNA: TGCAGTGCTAGCTTGGCGGGACTCAGCTCCTACGAGCAGTACTTC.

This clonotype was counted at least ten times. The chain couples TRBV7-8 to TRBJ2-7, with unresolved D. This CDR3 is 13 amino acids long. Trimming shortened V by 4 bases and J by 0 bases, and 7 bases separated the two germline ends. CDR1 and CDR2 (germline): SGHVS, FQNEAQ. The chain's CDR3 is CASSSYYSYEQYF. The CDR3 DNA reads as TGTGCCAGCAGCTCTTATTACTCCTACGAGCAGTACTTC.

A few counts support this clonotype. The chain uses TRBV2 and TRBJ1-2, with 7 bases that match TRBD1. V gave up 5 bases and J gave up 7 bases; unmatched junction bases: 7. This CDR3 spans 13 amino acids. The V gene's germline CDR1 is SNHLY and CDR2 FYNNEI. The CDR3 DNA reads as TGTGCCAGCAGTACCGACAGGGTCTCTGGCTACACCTTC. Protein sequence: CASSTDRVSGYTF.

Details on this clonotype: At one of its ends the junction is not consistent with the germline gene, which may arise from a read error. The chain is built from TRBV6-5 and TRBJ1-1; D call uncertain. From germline, CDR1 is MNHEY and CDR2 SVGAGI. This CDR3 spans 15 amino acids. Written as DNA, the CDR3 is TGTGCCATCAGTTACCTATCGACCCGGAACACTGAAGCTTTCTTT. Its protein is CAISYLSTRNTEAFF.

The chain recombines TRBV7-3 with TRBJ1-1; weak D call: TRBD1 (6 bases). The V gene's germline CDR1 is SGHTA and CDR2 FQGTGA. There are 14 residues in the CDR3. V gave up 8 bases and J gave up 6 bases, with 19 bases separating them. CDR3 DNA sequence: TGTGCCAGCGAAGATATCCGGGACAACCCTGAAGCTTTCTTT. Translating it yields CASEDIRDNPEAFF.

This clonotype was counted many times. The chain links TRBV29-1 to TRBJ2-7, with TRBD1 identical over 11 bases. The CDR3 spans 15 residues. Germline CDR1 is SQVTM and CDR2 is ANQGSEA. V lost 0 bases, J lost 5 bases, and 6 bases stayed unmatched. The CDR3 protein is CSVEDRDRGLDEQYF. Here the CDR3 DNA reads TGCAGCGTTGAAGATCGGGACAGGGGGTTGGACGAGCAGTACTTC.

Concerning this clonotype: Here the CDR3 omits its conserved ending phenylalanine or tryptophan, so a read error is the likely source. The chain recombines TRBV29-1 with TRBJ2-3; 10 bases align to TRBD2. Trimming cost V 7 bases and J 1 base; bases outside gene matches: 2. This CDR3 contains 13 residues. Germline V gives CDR1 SQVTM, CDR2 ANQGSEA. The DNA for the CDR3 is TGCAGCGCTGGGACTAGCGGCACAGATACGCAGTATCTT. It yields the protein CSAGTSGTDTQYL.

The chain employs TRBV7-2 and TRBJ2-7; 10 nucleotides agree with TRBD2. Germline V gene lookup returns CDR1 SGHTA and CDR2 FQGNSA. The CDR3 sequence is 12 residues long. V shed 10 bases, J shed 7 bases, and the junction held 7 bases outside the gene matches. The DNA for the CDR3 is TGTGCCACCAGACCAGCGGGAGGGGAGCAGTACTTC. It is translated as CATRPAGGEQYF. Full variable domain (outside the CDR3, taken from reference TRBV7-2 and TRBJ2-7): GAGVSQSPSNKVTEKGKDVELRCDPISGHTALYWYRQSLGQGLEFLIYFQGNSAPDKSGLPSDRFSAERTGGSVSTLTIQRTQQEDSAVYLCATRPAGGEQYFGPGTRLTVT.

CDR3 sequence reads: CAISEGGRPNSPLHF. The CDR3 DNA reads TGTGCCATCAGTGAGGGGGGTCGGCCGAATTCACCCCTCCACTTT. This chain joins TRBV10-3 and TRBJ1-6, with a weak D call TRBD1 (5 bases). V lost 2 bases and J lost 7, with 12 bases in between. The CDR3 has 15 residues. Per germline, CDR1 ENHRY and CDR2 SYGVKD.

The chain links TRBV7-3 to TRBJ2-5, with D unresolved. Germline CDR1 is SGHTA and CDR2 is FQGTGA. The CDR3 covers 15 residues. Trimming cost V 1 base and J 8 bases, with 17 bases left between them. The CDR3: CASSLSEGTRETQYF. The CDR3, as DNA: TGTGCCAGCAGCTTAAGTGAAGGTACAAGAGAAACCCAGTACTTC.

In the case of this clonotype: An end of the junction does not agree with germline; a read error may underlie this. This chain joins TRBV7-6 and TRBJ1-1; 8 positions match TRBD1. The CDR3 is made up of 15 amino acids. Germline V gene lookup returns CDR1 SGHVS and CDR2 FNYEAQ. CDR3 DNA sequence: TGCGCCAGCAGCCCTCGGGACAGGTTGAACACTGAAGCTTTCTTT. It translates to CASSPRDRLNTEAFF.

This clonotype was seen more than once but under ten times. The V gene is TRBV10-2, the J gene TRBJ2-3, with D possibly TRBD2 on 6 matching bases. With 4 bases removed from V and 4 bases from J, the gap between germline ends came to 12 bases. From germline, CDR1 is WSHSY and CDR2 SAAADI. The CDR3 consists of 14 residues. The CDR3 loop reads CASSGQEGADTQYF. The CDR3 DNA reads as TGCGCCAGCAGTGGGCAGGAGGGCGCAGATACGCAGTATTTT.

The chain is built from TRBV20-1 and TRBJ2-7; 10 bases agree with TRBD2. The CDR3 runs 13 residues. CDR1 is DFQATT, CDR2 SNEGSKA, per germline (reference sequence). The CDR3 loop is CSLRLAGADEQYF. DNA of the CDR3: TGCAGCTTACGGCTAGCGGGAGCAGACGAGCAGTACTTC.

This clonotype was detected once. This chain links TRBV20-1 with TRBJ1-2; TRBD1 is a possible D gene (5 bases). Germline CDR1 DFQATT, CDR2 SNEGSKA (reference sequence). V was clipped by 5 bases and J by 2 bases, with 12 bases between them. This CDR3 spans 13 amino acids. CDR3 amino acids: CSAPMPGNYGYTF. The DNA for the CDR3 is TGCAGTGCTCCCATGCCAGGGAACTATGGCTACACCTTC.

This clonotype has just a few counts. The chain has TRBV7-9 and TRBJ2-5; D unresolved. This CDR3 region has 14 residues. Between the trimmed V and J ends, which lost 5 bases and 5 bases, there was a span of 15 bases. Germline values: CDR1 SEHNR, CDR2 FQNEAQ (reference sequence). In DNA, the CDR3 is TGTGCCAGCAGCCAAGATCCAGGTCAGGAGACCCAGTACTTC. This sequence encodes CASSQDPGQETQYF.

The table lists this clonotype with many counts. V and J are TRBV29-1 and TRBJ1-3; no firm D call. Germline CDR1 reads SQVTM; CDR2 reads ANQGSEA. The CDR3 covers 13 residues. The V end was cut by 7 bases, the J end by 0 bases, with 10 bases between. The CDR3 region is CSAWVGSGNTIYF. In DNA, the CDR3 is TGCAGCGCGTGGGTCGGCTCTGGAAACACCATATATTTT.

V gene TRBV25-1 combines with J gene TRBJ1-6; 7 nucleotides match TRBD1. The trim removed 3 bases at V and 10 bases at J, leaving 9 bases unmatched. The CDR3 totals 15 residues. Germline V lookup: CDR1 MGHDK, CDR2 SYGVNS. The CDR3 sequence: CASSERGRGRSPLHF. CDR3 sequence (DNA): TGTGCCAGCAGTGAGAGGGGAAGGGGGCGGTCACCCCTCCACTTT.

V is TRBV2 and J is TRBJ2-6; 8 nucleotides agree with TRBD2. Germline assignment: CDR1 SNHLY and CDR2 FYNNEI. Losses at the gene ends were 5 bases for V and 0 bases for J; bases not matched to a gene: 6. This CDR3 has 17 residues. The CDR3 loop reads CASSKTSASSGANVLTF. The CDR3 coding sequence is TGTGCCAGCAGTAAGACTAGCGCGAGCTCTGGGGCCAACGTCCTGACTTTC.

At least ten counts were recorded for this clonotype. A junction end diverges from the germline sequence, so it may reflect a read error. The chain couples TRBV7-8 to TRBJ2-5, with 8 bases fitting TRBD1. Germline V CDR1 and CDR2: SGHVS, FQNEAQ. CDR3 length: 15 amino acids. The CDR3 spells CASSPWTGRSETQYF. CDR3 nucleotide sequence: TGCGCCAGCAGCCCCTGGACAGGGAGATCAGAGACCCAGTACTTC.

In its sample, this clonotype was seen a few times. This chain links TRBV25-1 with TRBJ1-1; TRBD1 matches at 7 bases. The germline V gene encodes CDR1 MGHDK and CDR2 SYGVNS. The V and J ends lost 1 base and 2 bases, in that order; junction bases with no gene match: 4. The CDR3 runs to 15 residues. The CDR3 region has the DNA TGTGCCAGCAGTGAATTTCGGACAGGAAACACTGAAGCTTTCTTT. Protein sequence: CASSEFRTGNTEAFF.

CDR3 residues: CASQLNRGLGYGYTF. Written as DNA, the CDR3 is TGTGCCAGCCAACTTAACAGGGGGCTAGGCTATGGCTACACCTTC. The rearrangement joins TRBV25-1 to TRBJ1-2; 9 bases are shared with TRBD1. CDR1 is MGHDK and CDR2 is SYGVNS in the germline V gene. Germline trimming cut 8 bases from V and 4 bases from J; bases unmatched to any gene: 11. The CDR3 sequence is 15 residues long.

The chain recombines TRBV7-8 with TRBJ1-5, with D unresolved. In germline, CDR1 is SGHVS, CDR2 FQNEAQ. The CDR3 is 16 residues long. Trimming removed 5 bases from V and 1 base from J, with 15 bases in between. As DNA, the CDR3 is TGTGCCAGCAGCCCGGCCCCGGGTATAAGCAATCAGCCCCAGCATTTT. Its protein is CASSPAPGISNQPQHF.

V is TRBV9 and J is TRBJ2-2, with TRBD1 identical over 11 bases. With 3 bases clipped from V and 0 bases from J, the junction kept 1 base outside the gene matches. The length of the CDR3 is 16 residues. The germline V gene has CDR1 SGDLS and CDR2 YYNGEE. The CDR3 here is CASSAGQGANTGELFF. The CDR3 region has the DNA TGTGCCAGCAGCGCGGGACAGGGGGCGAACACCGGGGAGCTGTTTTTT.